This TCR beta chain derives from a study of shared T cell receptors in the human thymus. This clone was detected once. The method was immunoSEQ multiplex PCR; TCRdb's version includes in-frame clones alone and lacks a portion of them. The table has over 65,000 clones, nearly 95% seen once; the top ten hold roughly 0.033%. This CDR3 has 16 residues. V was clipped by 2 bases and J by 5 bases; unmatched bases: 9. Germline V lookup: CDR1 LNHDA, CDR2 SQIVND (reference sequence). The sequencing sample was made of thymocytes. The chain has TRBV19 and TRBJ1-2, with 9 bases aligning to TRBD1. This TCR was sampled from a human donor. CDR3 coding DNA: TGTGCCAGTAGTATACGTCTCGTTGGGACAGGGTATGGCTACACCTTC. This gives the protein CASSIRLVGTGYGYTF.